This entry is about one T cell receptor beta chain. This sample is drawn from a study of blood T cell repertoires in COVID-19. Study at large: Samples came from the United States, Italy and Spain, spanning acute and convalescent COVID-19. From T cells, B-cell-depleted T cells, or PBMCs came the material, which was cDNA or gDNA.

Under the authors' procedure: Nucleated cell counts were estimated from reference gene primer amplification. Data came from immunoSEQ multiplex PCR; TCRdb stores just in-frame clones and leaves some out. The DNA gave D and trimming, while V, J and clone size come from that table. Here the sample spans some 320,000 clones, around 87% being singletons. Germline V lookup: CDR1 LGHDT, CDR2 YNNKEL (reference sequence). The CDR3 consists of 16 residues. V gave up 0 bases and J gave up 3 bases; unmatched junction bases: 7. The J gene is TRBJ1-1, the V gene TRBV3-1 (or the pseudogene TRBV3-2); TRBD1 matches at 7 bases. The sample taken for sequencing was peripheral blood. This receptor was identified in a woman in her forties or fifties who had recovered from COVID-19. CDR3 nucleotide sequence: TGTGCCAGCAGCCAAGATATAAAGGGGGCGGACACTGAAGCTTTCTTT. Amino acid sequence: CASSQDIKGADTEAFF.